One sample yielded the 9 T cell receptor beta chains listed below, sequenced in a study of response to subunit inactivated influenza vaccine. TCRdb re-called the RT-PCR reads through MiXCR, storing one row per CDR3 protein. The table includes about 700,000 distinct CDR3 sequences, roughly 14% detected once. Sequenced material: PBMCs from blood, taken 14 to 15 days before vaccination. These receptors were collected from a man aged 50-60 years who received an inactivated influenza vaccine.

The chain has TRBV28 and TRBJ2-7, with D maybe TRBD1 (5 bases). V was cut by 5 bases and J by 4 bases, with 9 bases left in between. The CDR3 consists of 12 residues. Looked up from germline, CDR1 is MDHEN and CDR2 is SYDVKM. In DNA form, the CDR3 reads TGTGCCAGCAGTGTCAAGGGGTACGAGCAGTACTTC. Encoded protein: CASSVKGYEQYF. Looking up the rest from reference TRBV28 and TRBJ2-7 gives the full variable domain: DVKVTQSSRYLVKRTGEKVFLECVQDMDHENMFWYRQDPGLGLRLIYFSYDVKMKEKGDIPEGYSVSREKKERFSLILESASTNQTSMYLCASSVKGYEQYFGPGTRLTVT.

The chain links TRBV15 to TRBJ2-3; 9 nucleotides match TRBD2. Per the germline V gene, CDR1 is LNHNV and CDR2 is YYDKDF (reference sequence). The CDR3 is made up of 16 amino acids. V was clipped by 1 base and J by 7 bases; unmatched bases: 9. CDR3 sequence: CATSRGLAGNFNTQYF. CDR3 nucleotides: TGTGCCACCAGCAGAGGCCTAGCGGGGAATTTTAATACGCAGTATTTT.

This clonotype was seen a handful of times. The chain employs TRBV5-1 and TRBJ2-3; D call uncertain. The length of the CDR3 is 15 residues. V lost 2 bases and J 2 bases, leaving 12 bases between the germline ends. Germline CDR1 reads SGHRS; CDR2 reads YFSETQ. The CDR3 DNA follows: TGCGCCAGCAGCTTTAGCTACCCGACCACAGATACGCAGTATTTT. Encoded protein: CASSFSYPTTDTQYF.

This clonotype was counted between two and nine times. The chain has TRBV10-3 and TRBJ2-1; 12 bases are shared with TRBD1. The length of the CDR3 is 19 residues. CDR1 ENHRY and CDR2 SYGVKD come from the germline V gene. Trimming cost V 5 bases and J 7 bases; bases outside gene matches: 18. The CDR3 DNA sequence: TGTGCCATCAGTACCACCGGGACAGGGGGCGGCCAGTCCCGTAATGAGCAGTTCTTC. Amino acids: CAISTTGTGGGQSRNEQFF.

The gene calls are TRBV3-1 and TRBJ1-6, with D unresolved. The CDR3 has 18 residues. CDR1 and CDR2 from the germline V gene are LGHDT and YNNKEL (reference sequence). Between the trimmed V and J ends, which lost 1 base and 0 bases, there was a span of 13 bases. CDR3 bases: TGTGCCAGCAGCCAAGTTTACGGATTGAGCTCCTATAATTCACCCCTCCACTTT. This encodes CASSQVYGLSSYNSPLHF.

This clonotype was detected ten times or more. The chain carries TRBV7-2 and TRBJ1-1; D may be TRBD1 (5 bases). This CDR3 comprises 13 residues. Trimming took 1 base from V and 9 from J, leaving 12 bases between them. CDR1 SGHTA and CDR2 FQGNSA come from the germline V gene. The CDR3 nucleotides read TGTGCCAGCAGCTTAGATGGGTCAGGGAAAGCTTTCTTT. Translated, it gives CASSLDGSGKAFF. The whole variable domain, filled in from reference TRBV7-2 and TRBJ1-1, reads GAGVSQSPSNKVTEKGKDVELRCDPISGHTALYWYRQSLGQGLEFLIYFQGNSAPDKSGLPSDRFSAERTGGSVSTLTIQRTQQEDSAVYLCASSLDGSGKAFFGQGTRLTVV.

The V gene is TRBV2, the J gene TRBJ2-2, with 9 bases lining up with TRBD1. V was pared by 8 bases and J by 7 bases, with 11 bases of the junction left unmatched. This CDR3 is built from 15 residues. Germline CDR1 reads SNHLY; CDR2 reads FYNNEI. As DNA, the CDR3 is TGTGCCAGCCGAAAGGGACAGGGTCCTTACGGGGAGCTGTTTTTT. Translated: CASRKGQGPYGELFF. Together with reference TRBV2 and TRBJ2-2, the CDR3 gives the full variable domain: EPEVTQTPSHQVTQMGQEVILRCVPISNHLYFYWYRQILGQKVEFLVSFYNNEISEKSEIFDDQFSVERPDGSNFTLKIRSTKLEDSAMYFCASRKGQGPYGELFFGEGSRLTVL.

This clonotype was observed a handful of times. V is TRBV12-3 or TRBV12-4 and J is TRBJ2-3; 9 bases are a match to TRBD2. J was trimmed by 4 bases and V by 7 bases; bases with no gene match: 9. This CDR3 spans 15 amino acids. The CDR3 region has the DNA TGTGCCAGCATTCCTCAGCGGGGGGCGTCAGATACGCAGTATTTT. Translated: CASIPQRGASDTQYF.

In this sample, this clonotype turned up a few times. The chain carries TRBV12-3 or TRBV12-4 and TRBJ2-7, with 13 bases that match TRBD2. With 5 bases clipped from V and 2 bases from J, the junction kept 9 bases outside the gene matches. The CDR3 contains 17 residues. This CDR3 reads CASSAPGLAGTTYEQYF. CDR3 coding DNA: TGTGCCAGCAGTGCACCGGGACTAGCGGGGACGACCTACGAGCAGTACTTC.